This T cell receptor beta chain was captured in a study of cytomegalovirus exposure and HLA in healthy donors. Study results and limitations: One later analysis reportedly identified an Asian-associated ancestry cluster that showed fewer N-insertions than the roughly 670-donor mean. Later analysis revealed greater clonal expansion in HLA-associated TCR beta chains than in equally common others. Within an earlier analysis, most TCR beta V segments proved productive either about 90% or about 30% of the time.

Donors had nominal health at sampling but likely had unrecorded immune exposures. In the case of this clone: The target antigen is unknown.

The study ran its PCR with 60 Vbeta and 13 Jbeta primers. Profiling relied on immunoSEQ multiplex PCR, and the TCRdb table lists in-frame clones only, not all of them. The data show some 92,000 clones, about 81% seen once. The TCR originated in a man aged 18 to 35 in good health and CMV-seropositive. Sequencing used PBMCs.

Here the CDR3 reads CASSQETGPGQRGNTIYF. The CDR3 DNA reads TGTGCCAGCAGCCAAGAAACAGGCCCGGGACAGCGCGGGAACACCATATATTTT. The chain combines TRBV4-2 with TRBJ1-3, with 7 nucleotides matching TRBD1. The V gene end was trimmed by 0 bases and the J gene end by 7 bases; junction bases not matched to a gene: 15. Per germline, CDR1 LGHNA and CDR2 YNFKEQ. The CDR3 has 18 amino acids.